Listed below are T cell receptor beta chains from one sample, sequenced in a study of OX40 agonist ivuxolimab in advanced cancers. Profiled with immunoSEQ multiplex PCR; TCRdb holds only in-frame clones, not every one. The sample lists 60,000 to 75,000 clones; about 91% were seen once. The sample in question was CD4+ or CD8+ T cells sorted from blood, obtained in a trial of the OX40 agonist ivuxolimab. The receptors were gathered from an adult with an advanced solid tumor such as melanoma, head and neck, liver or kidney cancer. Each CDR3 is given with its conserved first and last residue. The order of the fields is clone size, J gene, V gene, CDR3 length, D gene, CDR3 DNA, CDR3 protein. A D gene is named only where the DNA matches it firmly. The size entry is marked missing in some rows and otherwise reads once, few, many or a size class.

- TRBJ1-1 TRBV6-5 14 - TGTGCCAGCAGTTACTCTGACTGGAACACTGAAGCTTTCTTT CASSYSDWNTEAFF
- TRBJ1-2 TRBV10-3 14 TRBD1 TGTGCCATCAGCCCGGGACAGGGCCCCTATGGCTACACCTTC CAISPGQGPYGYTF
- TRBJ1-1 TRBV19 14 - TGTGCCAGTAGTAACGGACGGGCGCTGTCTGAAGCTTTCTTT CASSNGRALSEAFF
- TRBJ2-3 TRBV9 15 TRBD1 TGTGCCAGCAGCGTAGGGGACAGCAGCACAGATACGCAGTATTTT CASSVGDSSTDTQYF
- TRBJ2-7 TRBV28 19 - TGTGCCAGCAGTTTTGTCCTTAAAAATGAGGAGTGGCAGGACTACGAGCAGTACTTC CASSFVLKNEEWQDYEQYF
- TRBJ1-6 TRBV28 16 - TGTGCCAGCAGTATTCCCAGGGGAGACGATAATTCACCCCTCCACTTT CASSIPRGDDNSPLHF
- TRBJ1-1 TRBV5-1 13 - TGCGCCAGCTCGGACCCGCGGAACACTGAAGCTTTCTTT CASSDPRNTEAFF
- TRBJ2-4 TRBV7-6 14 - TGTGCCAGCAGCTTATTAATGGGTTCAAACATTCAGTACTTC CASSLLMGSNIQYF
- TRBJ1-5 TRBV27 13 - TGTGCCAGCAGTCGAACAGGTAACCAGCCCCAGCATTTT CASSRTGNQPQHF
- TRBJ1-1 TRBV11-2 13 - TGTGCCAGCAGCTTAGGGTCGCCGGGAGGAGCTTTCTTT CASSLGSPGGAFF
- TRBJ2-2 TRBV4-1 13 TRBD2 TGCGCCAGCAGCCAGCGGGAGGGCGGGGAGCTGTTTTTT CASSQREGGELFF
- TRBJ2-3 TRBV7-9 15 - TGTGCCAGCAGCACCTACTTCGCCGACACAGATACGCAGTATTTT CASSTYFADTDTQYF
- TRBJ2-7 TRBV27 14 - TGTGCCAGCAGTTTTGGGACCCTTAACTACGAGCAGTACTTC CASSFGTLNYEQYF
- TRBJ2-2 TRBV9 15 TRBD2 TGTGCCAGCAGCCCAGGGACTAGCGGGGTCGGGGAGCTGTTTTTT CASSPGTSGVGELFF
few TRBJ1-2 TRBV4-2 17 TRBD1 TGTGCCAGCAGCTCCCCAATCGGGCAGGGGGCTACCTATGGCTACACCTTC CASSSPIGQGATYGYTF
- TRBJ2-1 TRBV4-3 15 - TGCGCCAGCAGCCAAGATCGGGGCAGGGCCAATGAGCAGTTCTTC CASSQDRGRANEQFF
- TRBJ2-1 TRBV5-1 13 - TGCGCCAGCAGCGAGGACTGGGACAATGAGCAGTTCTTC CASSEDWDNEQFF
- TRBJ2-3 TRBV4-1 14 TRBD2 TGCGCCAGCAGCCAAGTTATTAGCGGGGTTGTGCAGTATTTT CASSQVISGVVQYF
- TRBJ1-1 TRBV7-9 11 - TGTGCCAGCAGGACGAACACTGAAGCTTTCTTT CASRTNTEAFF
- TRBJ2-7 TRBV27 13 - TGTGCCAGCAGTTTATCGTGGTCCTACGAGCAGTACTTC CASSLSWSYEQYF
- TRBJ2-1 TRBV9 14 - TGTGCCAGCAGCCCCCCCGGGACCCCCGGCGAGCAGTTCTTC CASSPPGTPGEQFF
- TRBJ2-3 TRBV10-3 12 - TGTGCCGCTCACTCCCCGGGGGATACGCAGTATTTT CAAHSPGDTQYF
- TRBJ2-7 TRBV27 16 - TGTGCCAGCAGTTTATCCGGCGGGACTCCCTCCTACGAGCAGTACTTC CASSLSGGTPSYEQYF
- TRBJ2-1 TRBV25-1 10 - TGTGCCAGCGGGTTAAATGAGCAGTTCTTC CASGLNEQFF
- TRBJ2-3 TRBV5-4 15 - TGTGCCAGCAGCCCTCAGAGGTCTAGCACAGATACGCAGTATTTT CASSPQRSSTDTQYF
once TRBJ1-1 TRBV27 15 TRBD1 TGTGCCAGCACCCGCAGACAGGGGATGAACACTGAAGCTTTCTTT CASTRRQGMNTEAFF
- TRBJ2-7 TRBV11-2 14 TRBD1 TGTGCCAGCAGCGGGACAGGGGGTAGTTACGAGCAGTACTTC CASSGTGGSYEQYF
- TRBJ2-1 TRBV28 16 - TGTGCCAGCAGTTTCCCGATCGGGGGAAAGGGTAATGAGCAGTTCTTC CASSFPIGGKGNEQFF
- TRBJ2-7 TRBV27 14 - TGTGCCAGCAGTTTATATGTTACTGACTACGAGCAGTACTTC CASSLYVTDYEQYF
- TRBJ2-5 TRBV28 17 TRBD1 TGTGCCAGCAGTTTCCGGGACAGGAGCCTGGGTCAAGAGACCCAGTACTTC CASSFRDRSLGQETQYF
- TRBJ1-1 TRBV7-9 14 - TGTGCCAGCAGCTTACAGGGATTGAACACTGAAGCTTTCTTT CASSLQGLNTEAFF
few TRBJ1-1 TRBV19 12 - TGTGCCAGTAGTTCAGGGAACACTGAAGCTTTCTTT CASSSGNTEAFF
- TRBJ2-5 TRBV5-6 13 - TGTGCCAGCAGCTTGGTGGGTCAAGAGACCCAGTACTTC CASSLVGQETQYF
few TRBJ1-1 TRBV13 13 - TGTGCCAGCAGCCCCCTCGGGAACACTGAAGCTTTCTTT CASSPLGNTEAFF
- TRBJ1-2 TRBV9 13 - TGTGCCAGCAGCGTAGGAGATAACTATGGCTACACCTTC CASSVGDNYGYTF
- TRBJ2-7 TRBV28 13 - TGTGCCAGCAGTCGCGGACTTCGCTACGAGCAGTACTTC CASSRGLRYEQYF
once TRBJ2-3 TRBV4-3 16 - TGCGCCAGCAGCCAAGGGACTCGACAATCGTCAGATACGCAGTATTTT CASSQGTRQSSDTQYF
once TRBJ2-2 TRBV4-2 19 TRBD2 TGTGCCAGCAGCCAAGAGGGACCACTAGCGGGAGGGAACACCGGGGAGCTGTTTTTT CASSQEGPLAGGNTGELFF
few TRBJ1-6 TRBV27 15 TRBD1 TGTGCCAGCAGTCCCGGGGACAGTTGGCGGTCACCCCTCCACTTT CASSPGDSWRSPLHF
- TRBJ2-2 TRBV2 15 TRBD2 TGTGCCAACCGGCGCGGGGGGCGGAACACCGGGGAGCTGTTTTTT CANRRGGRNTGELFF
- TRBJ1-1 TRBV5-7 14 TRBD1 TGTGCCAGCAGCTTGGCCTGGACAGGTACTGAAGCTTTCTTT CASSLAWTGTEAFF
- TRBJ2-1 TRBV19 17 TRBD1 TGTGCCAGTAGTGCGGACTCCGGGACAGAGATCTACAATGAGCAGTTCTTC CASSADSGTEIYNEQFF
- TRBJ2-7 TRBV6-1 14 - TGTGCCAGCAAAACGGGGGCAGGGTTGGGCGAGCAGTACTTC CASKTGAGLGEQYF
once TRBJ1-1 TRBV7-9 15 - TGTGCCAGCAGCTCACTCGGGAACCAAAACACTGAAGCTTTCTTT CASSSLGNQNTEAFF
- TRBJ1-1 TRBV4-2 12 - TGTGCCAGCAGCCAAGGGAACACTGAAGCTTTCTTT CASSQGNTEAFF
- TRBJ1-5 TRBV27 12 - TGTGCCAGCGACCGTGCTCCGCAGCCCCAGCATTTT CASDRAPQPQHF
- TRBJ1-4 TRBV9 15 TRBD1 TGTGCCAGCAGCGCCTGGGACAGGTCTAATGAAAAACTGTTTTTT CASSAWDRSNEKLFF
- TRBJ2-7 TRBV4-2 14 TRBD1 TGTGCCAGCAGCCAACCCGGGACAGCCTACGAGCAGTACTTC CASSQPGTAYEQYF
- TRBJ2-1 TRBV30 13 - TGTGCCTGGAGTAGTCTAGTCGGGAATGAGCAGTTCTTC CAWSSLVGNEQFF
- TRBJ1-1 TRBV7-9 15 - TGTGCCAGCAGCAAACAGGGTTCGAGGGACACTGAAGCTTTCTTT CASSKQGSRDTEAFF
- TRBJ2-6 TRBV6-1 14 - TGTGCCAGCTTTACCTCCTCTGGGGCCAACGTCCTGACTTTC CASFTSSGANVLTF
- TRBJ1-1 TRBV7-9 15 - TGTGCCAGCAGCCAGAGCACAGGGCGGGACACTGAAGCTTTCTTT CASSQSTGRDTEAFF
once TRBJ2-1 TRBV19 12 - TGTGCCAGTAGTATGTCAAACAATGAGCAGTTCTTC CASSMSNNEQFF
- TRBJ2-5 TRBV28 14 - TGTGCCAGCAGTCCCACCCCGTACCAAGAGACCCAGTACTTC CASSPTPYQETQYF
few TRBJ1-1 TRBV7-9 13 - TGTGCCAGCAGCTTAGAAGATCACACTGAAGCTTTCTTT CASSLEDHTEAFF
- TRBJ1-3 TRBV9 13 - TGTGCCAGCAGCGGGACGGGTGGAAACACCATATATTTT CASSGTGGNTIYF
- TRBJ2-5 TRBV9 14 TRBD2 TGTGCCAGCAGCGCGGGAGGGCCGCGAGAGACCCAGTACTTC CASSAGGPRETQYF